This T cell receptor (beta chain) appears in the sequencing data of a study of shared clonotypes between healthy human individuals. Original processing methods: Owing to the provision of junction-only sequences devoid of quality scores by immunoSEQ, filtering differed. The repertoire was sequenced with immunoSEQ multiplex PCR; TCRdb's copy has only in-frame clones and lacks some. V and J calls and clone size are given by that table; D and trimming were obtained from the DNA. The profile shows 450,000 to 500,000 clones, about 79% of them singletons. Healthy adults negative for HIV, lacking recent acute infections or vaccinations, served as donors. Donors, without exception, were Caucasian adults residing in Nashville, Tennessee. The sequenced sample consisted of PBMCs. The clonotype originates from a woman in her forties in good health. Some clones in this sample may be carry-over from other donors' samples.

The CDR3 is CASSLDLAGPWSYNEQFF. CDR3 DNA sequence: TGTGCCAGCAGCTTAGACCTCGCAGGGCCCTGGTCCTACAATGAGCAGTTCTTC. This chain links TRBV7-9 with TRBJ2-1; D possibly corresponds to TRBD1 (5 bases). The CDR3 is made up of 18 amino acids. Per germline, CDR1 SEHNR and CDR2 FQNEAQ (reference sequence). Trimming pared 1 base from V and 1 base from J, leaving 17 bases between.